One and the same sample provided the 4 T cell receptor beta chains below, sequenced in a study of shared clonotypes between healthy human individuals. Assay used: immunoSEQ multiplex PCR; TCRdb lists only in-frame clones, some missing. The sample consists of 1,400,000 or so clones, just under 99% of them appearing once. What was sequenced was naive CD4+ T cells sorted from blood. Subset reported: CD45RA+ positively selected. The receptors here all came from a man between 25 and 39 years old in good health.

The chain is built from TRBV19 and TRBJ1-5; perhaps TRBD1 as D (5 bases). This CDR3 is built from 15 residues. Germline values: CDR1 LNHDA, CDR2 SQIVND (reference sequence). The V and J ends lost 7 bases and 2 bases respectively, with 15 bases between them. Here the CDR3 reads CASTLVGAGNQPQHF. The CDR3 DNA reads TGTGCCAGTACCTTAGTAGGGGCAGGCAATCAGCCCCAGCATTTT.

V and J are TRBV18 and TRBJ2-6; 7 positions match TRBD1. J gave up 2 bases and V 3 bases, and 10 bases lay outside the gene matches. Germline V gene sequence: CDR1 KGHSH, CDR2 LQKENI. CDR3 length equals 18 residues. The CDR3 nucleotides are TGTGCCAGCTCACCCCCGAGGGCAGGGGGAGCTGGGGCCAACGTCCTGACTTTC. Protein: CASSPPRAGGAGANVLTF.

The gene calls are TRBV5-1 and TRBJ2-3; possibly TRBD2 for D (6 bases). V shed 3 bases and J shed 3 bases, with 11 bases lying between them. Germline V gene sequence: CDR1 SGHRS, CDR2 YFSETQ. This CDR3 is built from 14 residues. CDR3 nucleotide sequence: TGCGCCAGCAGCTCCTGGGAGGCGACAGATACGCAGTATTTT. This translates into CASSSWEATDTQYF.

The DNA for the CDR3 is TGCAGCGTTGTGGAGAATAGCAATCAGCCCCAGCATTTT. It codes for CSVVENSNQPQHF. The gene calls are TRBV29-1 and TRBJ1-5, with D hard to call. Trimming left V 4 bases short and J 0 bases short, with 7 bases between. This CDR3 region has 13 residues. Germline V gives CDR1 SQVTM, CDR2 ANQGSEA.